These T cell receptor beta chains were read from a single sample in a study of Ad26.COV2.S vaccination and SARS-CoV-2 variants. Measured with immunoSEQ multiplex PCR; TCRdb has only the in-frame clones, and not every one. Of hundreds of thousands of clones listed, 80% to 95% are singletons. Sample: peripheral blood, taken in a trial of Ad26.COV2.S vaccine versus placebo. These receptors were obtained from a person aged 18-60 years who received the Ad26.COV2.S COVID-19 vaccine or a placebo. Both conserved end residues are part of each CDR3. D genes are given only for firm matches. Only some rows state a clone size, as once, few, many or a class for expanded clones.

>NA|TRBJ2-2|TRBV13|NA
TGTGCCAGCAGCTTAGCTCAGGGAGGTGCGGCCGGGGAGCTGTTTTTT
CASSLAQGGAAGELFF
>NA|TRBJ2-7|TRBV27|NA
TGTGCCAGCAGTCCCTCCGACAGCTTCTACGAGCAGTACTTC
CASSPSDSFYEQYF
>NA|TRBJ1-2|TRBV18|TRBD1
TGTGCCAGCTCACCGGATGGACCGGGGACAGGGGGCGGCTATGGCTACACCTTC
CASSPDGPGTGGGYGYTF
>NA|TRBJ2-4|TRBV7-8|NA
TGTGCCAGCAGCTTAGGGACTGTAGCCAAAAACATTCAGTACTTC
CASSLGTVAKNIQYF
>NA|TRBJ1-2|TRBV29-1|NA
TGCAGCGTTGAAAAAGCAGCTTATGGCTACACCTTC
CSVEKAAYGYTF
>NA|TRBJ2-1|TRBV19|TRBD1
TGTGCCAGTAGCCTCCCAGGGGGCCGCTACAATGAGCAGTTCTTC
CASSLPGGRYNEQFF
>NA|TRBJ2-5|TRBV12-3/TRBV12-4|NA
TGTGCCAGCAGTTGGGACCAAGAGACCCAGTACTTC
CASSWDQETQYF
>NA|TRBJ2-7|TRBV30|NA
TGTGCCTGGAGTGTATCGGGAGTATACTACGAGCAGTACTTC
CAWSVSGVYYEQYF
>NA|TRBJ2-1|TRBV19|NA
TGTGCCAGTAGTTCCGGAGTGAATGAGCAGTTCTTC
CASSSGVNEQFF
>once|TRBJ2-7|TRBV21-1|NA
TGTGCCAGCAGCGAGAACAGGGTTTCCTACGAGCAGTACTTC
CASSENRVSYEQYF
>NA|TRBJ2-2|TRBV6-5|TRBD2
TGTGCCAGCAGCCCGCTAGCGGTCACCGGGGAGCTGTTTTTT
CASSPLAVTGELFF
>NA|TRBJ2-7|TRBV7-9|NA
TGTGCCAGCAGTTTAAGTGGGCGCCCCTACGAGCAGTACTTC
CASSLSGRPYEQYF
>NA|TRBJ2-1|TRBV6-5|NA
TGTGCCAGCAGTTACCTGAGTACCACCAACAATGAGCAGTTCTTC
CASSYLSTTNNEQFF
>NA|TRBJ1-5|TRBV20-1|NA
TGCAGTGCTAGTGCTGTCGGGGGCCCCAATCAGCCCCAGCATTTT
CSASAVGGPNQPQHF
>NA|TRBJ2-2|TRBV2|TRBD2
TGTGCCAGCAGTCTGGGACTAGCGGGAGTTCACACCGGGGAGCTGTTTTTT
CASSLGLAGVHTGELFF
>NA|TRBJ2-5|TRBV4-3|NA
TGCGCCAGCAGCCAAGATCGCTCGGGGAGGGGGCTTCGAGAGACCCAGTACTTC
CASSQDRSGRGLRETQYF
>NA|TRBJ2-1|TRBV6-6|TRBD1
TGTGCCAGCAGTCCCGGGACAGGAACCAATGAGCAGTTCTTC
CASSPGTGTNEQFF
>NA|TRBJ2-1|TRBV27|NA
TGTGCCAGCAGTTTACCAGGAAAAGCTTACAATGAGCAGTTCTTC
CASSLPGKAYNEQFF
>many|TRBJ1-1|TRBV19|NA
TGTGCCAGTAGTGCAGCCGGGCTGAACACTGAAGCTTTCTTT
CASSAAGLNTEAFF
>NA|TRBJ2-3|TRBV20-1|NA
TGCAGTGCCGGACGGGCAGATACGCAGTATTTT
CSAGRADTQYF
>once|TRBJ1-5|TRBV30|NA
TGTGCCTGGAGTGTATTGGCCCGGAATCAGCCCCAGCATTTT
CAWSVLARNQPQHF
>NA|TRBJ2-7|TRBV5-4|TRBD2
TGTGCCAGCAGCTTGGAGGGACTAGCGGCTCGCGAACAGTACTTC
CASSLEGLAAREQYF
>NA|TRBJ2-7|TRBV9|NA
TGTGCCAGCAGCAGAAGAGCGACACCCTCTCTCGAGCAGTACTTC
CASSRRATPSLEQYF
>NA|TRBJ2-1|TRBV7-2|NA
TGTGCCAGCAGCTTGTCAGGGTTGTATGAGCAGTTCTTC
CASSLSGLYEQFF
>NA|TRBJ2-7|TRBV27|NA
TGTGCCAGCAGTCTCGGGGACGAGCAGTACTTC
CASSLGDEQYF
>once|TRBJ2-7|TRBV3-1/TRBV3-2|TRBD2
TGTGCCAGCAGCCAAGATAGGCGGGAGGAATTGCCTGGGTCCTACGAGCAGTACTTC
CASSQDRREELPGSYEQYF
>NA|TRBJ1-2|TRBV6-2/TRBV6-3|TRBD1
TGTGCCAGCAGCAACAGCCGGACAGGGCACTATGGCTACACCTTC
CASSNSRTGHYGYTF
>NA|TRBJ2-7|TRBV6-6|NA
TGTGCCAGCAGTTGGACGGAATCCTACGAGCAGTACTTC
CASSWTESYEQYF
>NA|TRBJ2-3|TRBV28|TRBD2
TGTGCCAGCAGTTTTGCGGGAGGAACAGATACGCAGTATTTT
CASSFAGGTDTQYF
>once|TRBJ2-7|TRBV27|TRBD1
TGTGCCAGCAGTTTGGCCAGGGGGAGCTACGAGCAGTACTTC
CASSLARGSYEQYF
>NA|TRBJ2-7|TRBV11-2|NA
TGTGCCAGCAGCTTAGGAGCCGGGACAACCGCCTACGAGCAGTACTTC
CASSLGAGTTAYEQYF
>few|TRBJ2-7|TRBV6-2/TRBV6-3|TRBD1
TGTGCCAGCAGTTACGGGACAGGGGGCTACGAGCAGTACTTC
CASSYGTGGYEQYF
>NA|TRBJ1-1|TRBV28|TRBD1
TGTGCCAGCAGTTACGACAGGGGGTTCGGTGAAGCTTTCTTT
CASSYDRGFGEAFF
>NA|TRBJ2-1|TRBV7-2|NA
TGTGCCAGCGCCAGGGGCTCCCCCAATGAGCAGTTCTTC
CASARGSPNEQFF
>NA|TRBJ2-5|TRBV27|TRBD2
TGTGCCAGCAGTCTATTGGGGGGGAGGGAAGAGACCCAGTACTTC
CASSLLGGREETQYF
>NA|TRBJ1-1|TRBV11-2|NA
TGTGCCAGCAGCCCTAATAATCGATGGCACACTGAAGCTTTCTTT
CASSPNNRWHTEAFF
>NA|TRBJ1-3|TRBV5-5|TRBD1
TGTGCCAGCAGCTTACCGACAGGGGGGCGAAACACCATATATTTT
CASSLPTGGRNTIYF